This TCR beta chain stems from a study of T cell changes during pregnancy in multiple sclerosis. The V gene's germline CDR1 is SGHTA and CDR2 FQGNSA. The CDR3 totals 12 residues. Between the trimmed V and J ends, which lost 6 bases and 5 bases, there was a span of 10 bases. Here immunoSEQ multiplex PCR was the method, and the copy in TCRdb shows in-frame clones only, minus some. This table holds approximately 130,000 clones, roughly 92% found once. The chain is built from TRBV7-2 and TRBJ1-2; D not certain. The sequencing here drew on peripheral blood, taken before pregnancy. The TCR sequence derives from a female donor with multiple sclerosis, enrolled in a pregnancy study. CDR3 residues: CASRKAVYGYTF. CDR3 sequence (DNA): TGTGCCAGCAGGAAGGCGGTATATGGCTACACCTTC.